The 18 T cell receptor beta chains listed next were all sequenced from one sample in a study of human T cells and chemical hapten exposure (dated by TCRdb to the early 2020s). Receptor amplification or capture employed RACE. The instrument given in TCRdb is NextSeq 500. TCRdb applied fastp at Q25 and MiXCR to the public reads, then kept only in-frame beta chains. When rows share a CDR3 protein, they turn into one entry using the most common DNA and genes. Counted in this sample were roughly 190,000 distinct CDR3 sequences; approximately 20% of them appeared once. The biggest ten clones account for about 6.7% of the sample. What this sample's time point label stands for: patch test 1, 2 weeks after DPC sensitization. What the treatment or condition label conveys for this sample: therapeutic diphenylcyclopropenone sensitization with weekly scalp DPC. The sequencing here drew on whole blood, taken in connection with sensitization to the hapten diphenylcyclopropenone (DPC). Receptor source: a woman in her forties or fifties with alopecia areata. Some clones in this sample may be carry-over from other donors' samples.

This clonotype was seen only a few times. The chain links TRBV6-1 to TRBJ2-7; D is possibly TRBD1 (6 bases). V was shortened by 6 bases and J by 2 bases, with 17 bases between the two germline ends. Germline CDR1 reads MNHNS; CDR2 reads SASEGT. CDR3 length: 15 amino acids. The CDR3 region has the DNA TGTGCCAGCAGCCAGGACAGTTATGTGCCCTACGAGCAGTACTTC. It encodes CASSQDSYVPYEQYF.

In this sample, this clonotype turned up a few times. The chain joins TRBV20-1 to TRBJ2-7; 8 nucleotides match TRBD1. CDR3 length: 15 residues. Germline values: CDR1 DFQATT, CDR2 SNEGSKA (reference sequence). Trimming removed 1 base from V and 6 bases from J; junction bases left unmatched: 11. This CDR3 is CSARAAQTGAAEQYF. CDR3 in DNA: TGCAGTGCTAGAGCGGCTCAGACAGGGGCGGCCGAGCAGTACTTC.

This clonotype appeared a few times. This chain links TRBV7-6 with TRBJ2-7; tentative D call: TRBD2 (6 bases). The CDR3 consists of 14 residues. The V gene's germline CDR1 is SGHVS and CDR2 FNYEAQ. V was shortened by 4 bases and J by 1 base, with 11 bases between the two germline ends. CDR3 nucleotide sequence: TGTGCCAGCAGCTCCCGGGAGTCGTCCTACGAGCAGTACTTC. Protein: CASSSRESSYEQYF.

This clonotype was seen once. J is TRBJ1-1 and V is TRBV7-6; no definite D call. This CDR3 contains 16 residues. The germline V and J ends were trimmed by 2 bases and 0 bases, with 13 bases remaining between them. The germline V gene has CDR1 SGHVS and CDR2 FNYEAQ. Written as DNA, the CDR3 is TGTGCCAGCAGCTTAAATCCGAGGTTAATGAACACTGAAGCTTTCTTT. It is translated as CASSLNPRLMNTEAFF.

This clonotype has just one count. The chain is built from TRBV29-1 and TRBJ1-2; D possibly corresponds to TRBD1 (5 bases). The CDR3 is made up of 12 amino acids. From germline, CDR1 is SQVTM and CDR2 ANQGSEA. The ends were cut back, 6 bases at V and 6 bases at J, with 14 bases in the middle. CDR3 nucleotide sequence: TGCAGCGTGAGCGCGGGCAGGGATGGCTACACCTTC. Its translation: CSVSAGRDGYTF.

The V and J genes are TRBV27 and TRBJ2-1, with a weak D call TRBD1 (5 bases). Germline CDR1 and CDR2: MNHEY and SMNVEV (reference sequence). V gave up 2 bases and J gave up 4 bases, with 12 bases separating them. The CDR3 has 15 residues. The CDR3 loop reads CASSLGRVSYNEQFF. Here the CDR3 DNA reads TGTGCCAGCAGTTTAGGCAGGGTCTCTTACAATGAGCAGTTCTTC.

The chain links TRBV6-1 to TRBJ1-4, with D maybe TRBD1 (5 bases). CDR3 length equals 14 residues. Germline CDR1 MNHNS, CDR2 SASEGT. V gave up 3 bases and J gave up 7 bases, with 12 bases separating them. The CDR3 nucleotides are TGTGCCAGCAGTGAGTCCGGGACTCCTGAAAAACTGTTTTTT. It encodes CASSESGTPEKLFF.

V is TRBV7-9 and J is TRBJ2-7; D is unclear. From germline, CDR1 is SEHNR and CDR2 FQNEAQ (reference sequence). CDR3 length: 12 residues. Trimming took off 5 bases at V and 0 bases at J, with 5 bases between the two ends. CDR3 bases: TGTGCCAGCAGCGCTAGCTCCTACGAGCAGTACTTC. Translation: CASSASSYEQYF.

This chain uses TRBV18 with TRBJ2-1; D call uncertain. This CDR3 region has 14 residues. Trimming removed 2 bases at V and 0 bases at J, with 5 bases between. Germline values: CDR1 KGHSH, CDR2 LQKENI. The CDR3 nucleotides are TGTGCCAGCTCACCAGAAAGCTCCTACAATGAGCAGTTCTTC. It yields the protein CASSPESSYNEQFF.

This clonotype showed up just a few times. CDR3 bases: TGTGCCAGCGGTTGGCCTCAAAACATTCAGTACTTC. As protein: CASGWPQNIQYF. The rearrangement uses TRBV27 and TRBJ2-4; the D is unclear. V lost 8 bases and J lost 5, with 10 bases in between. In germline, CDR1 is MNHEY, CDR2 SMNVEV (reference sequence). This CDR3 is built from 12 residues.

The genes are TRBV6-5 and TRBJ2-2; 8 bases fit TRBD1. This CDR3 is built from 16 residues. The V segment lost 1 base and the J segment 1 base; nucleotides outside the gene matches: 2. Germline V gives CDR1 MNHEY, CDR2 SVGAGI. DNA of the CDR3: TGTGCCAGCAGTTACTTAGGGACAGGGAACACCGGGGAGCTGTTTTTT. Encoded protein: CASSYLGTGNTGELFF.

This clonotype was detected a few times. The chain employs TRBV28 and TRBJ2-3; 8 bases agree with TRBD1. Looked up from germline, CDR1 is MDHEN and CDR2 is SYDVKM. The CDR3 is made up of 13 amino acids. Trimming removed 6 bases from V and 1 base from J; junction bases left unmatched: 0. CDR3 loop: CASRDRGTDTQYF. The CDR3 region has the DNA TGTGCCAGCAGGGACAGGGGCACAGATACGCAGTATTTT. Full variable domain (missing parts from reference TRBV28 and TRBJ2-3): DVKVTQSSRYLVKRTGEKVFLECVQDMDHENMFWYRQDPGLGLRLIYFSYDVKMKEKGDIPEGYSVSREKKERFSLILESASTNQTSMYLCASRDRGTDTQYFGPGTRLTVL.

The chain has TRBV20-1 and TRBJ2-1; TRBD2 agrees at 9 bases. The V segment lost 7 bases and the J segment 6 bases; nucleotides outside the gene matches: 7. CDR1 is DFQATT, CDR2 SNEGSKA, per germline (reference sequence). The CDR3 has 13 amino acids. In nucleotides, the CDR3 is TGCAGTGAAGGGACTAGCTTCGGCAATGAGCAGTTCTTC. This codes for CSEGTSFGNEQFF.

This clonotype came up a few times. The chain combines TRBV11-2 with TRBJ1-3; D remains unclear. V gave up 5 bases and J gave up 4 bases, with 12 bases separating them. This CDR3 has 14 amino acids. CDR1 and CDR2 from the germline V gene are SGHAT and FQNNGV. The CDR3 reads CASSLRSPGNTIYF. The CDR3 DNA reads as TGTGCCAGCAGCCTCCGATCCCCGGGAAACACCATATATTTT.

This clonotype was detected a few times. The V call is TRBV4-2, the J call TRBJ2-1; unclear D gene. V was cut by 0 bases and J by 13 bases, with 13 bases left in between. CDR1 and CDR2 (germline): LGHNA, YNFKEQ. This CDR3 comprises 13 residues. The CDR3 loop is CASSQDPTTPQFF. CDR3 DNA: TGTGCCAGCAGCCAAGATCCGACAACTCCCCAGTTCTTC.

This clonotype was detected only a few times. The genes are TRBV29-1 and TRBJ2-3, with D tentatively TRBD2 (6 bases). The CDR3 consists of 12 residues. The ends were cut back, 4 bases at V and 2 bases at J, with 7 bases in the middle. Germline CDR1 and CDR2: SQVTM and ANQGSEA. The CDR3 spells CSVAGVTDTQYF. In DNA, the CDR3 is TGCAGCGTTGCGGGGGTCACAGATACGCAGTATTTT.

For the CDR3, the DNA is TGTGCCAGCAGCCCTGACGCCTCCTACAATGAGCAGTTCTTC. This codes for CASSPDASYNEQFF. The genes are TRBV5-4 and TRBJ2-1; D ambiguous. Trimming removed 4 bases at V and 0 bases at J, with 8 bases between. This CDR3 spans 14 amino acids. The germline gives CDR1 SGHNT, CDR2 YYREEE (reference sequence).

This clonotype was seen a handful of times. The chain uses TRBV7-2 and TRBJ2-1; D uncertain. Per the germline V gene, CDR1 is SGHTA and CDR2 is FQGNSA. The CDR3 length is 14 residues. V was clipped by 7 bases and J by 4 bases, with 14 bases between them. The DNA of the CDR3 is TGTGCCAGCACCCCTTCTCAGATTTACAATGAGCAGTTCTTC. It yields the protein CASTPSQIYNEQFF.